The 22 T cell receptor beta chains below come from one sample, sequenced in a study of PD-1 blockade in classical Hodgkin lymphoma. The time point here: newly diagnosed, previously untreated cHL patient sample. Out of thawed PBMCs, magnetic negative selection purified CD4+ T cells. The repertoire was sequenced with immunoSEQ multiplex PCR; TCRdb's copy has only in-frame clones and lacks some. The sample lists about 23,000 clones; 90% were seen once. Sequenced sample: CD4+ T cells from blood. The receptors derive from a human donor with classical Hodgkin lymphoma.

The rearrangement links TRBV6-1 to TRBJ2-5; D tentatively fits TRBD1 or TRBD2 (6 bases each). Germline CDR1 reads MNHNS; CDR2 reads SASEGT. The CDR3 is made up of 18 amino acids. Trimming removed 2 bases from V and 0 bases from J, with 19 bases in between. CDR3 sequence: CASSEIGGDIPYQETQYF. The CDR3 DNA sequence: TGTGCCAGCAGTGAAATTGGCGGGGACATCCCGTACCAAGAGACCCAGTACTTC.

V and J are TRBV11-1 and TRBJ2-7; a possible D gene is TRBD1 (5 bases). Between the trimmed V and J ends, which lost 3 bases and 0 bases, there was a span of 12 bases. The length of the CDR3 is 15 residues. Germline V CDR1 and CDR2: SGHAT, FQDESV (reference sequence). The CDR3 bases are TGTGCCAGCAGCTTGTACAGGTCGAGCTCCTACGAGCAGTACTTC. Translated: CASSLYRSSSYEQYF.

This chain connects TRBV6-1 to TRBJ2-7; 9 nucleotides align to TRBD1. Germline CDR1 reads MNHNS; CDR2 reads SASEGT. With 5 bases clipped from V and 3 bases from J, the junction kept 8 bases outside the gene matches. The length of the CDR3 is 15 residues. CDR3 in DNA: TGTGCCAGCAGTAGGGCCGGGACAGGGAACTACGAGCAGTACTTC. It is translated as CASSRAGTGNYEQYF.

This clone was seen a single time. The CDR3 DNA sequence: TGTGCCAGCAGCCGGAGTAATGGGGCCAACGTCCTGACTTTC. It is translated as CASSRSNGANVLTF. V usage is TRBV2 and J usage is TRBJ2-6; D gene uncertain. The germline CDR1 and CDR2 sequences are SNHLY and FYNNEI. V lost 6 bases and J lost 3, with 9 bases in between. This CDR3 spans 14 amino acids. Using reference TRBV2 and TRBJ2-6 for the parts outside the CDR3, the full variable domain is EPEVTQTPSHQVTQMGQEVILRCVPISNHLYFYWYRQILGQKVEFLVSFYNNEISEKSEIFDDQFSVERPDGSNFTLKIRSTKLEDSAMYFCASSRSNGANVLTFGAGSRLTVL.

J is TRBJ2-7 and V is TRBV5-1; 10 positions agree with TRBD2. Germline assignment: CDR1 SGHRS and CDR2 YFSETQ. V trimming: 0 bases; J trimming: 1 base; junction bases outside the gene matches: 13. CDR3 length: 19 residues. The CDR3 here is CASSLARTLTSGPSYEQYF. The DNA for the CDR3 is TGCGCCAGCAGCTTGGCCAGGACGCTGACTAGCGGGCCGTCCTACGAGCAGTACTTC.

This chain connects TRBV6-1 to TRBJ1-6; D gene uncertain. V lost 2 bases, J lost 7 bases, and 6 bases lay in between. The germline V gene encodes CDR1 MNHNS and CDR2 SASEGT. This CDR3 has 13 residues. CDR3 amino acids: CASSEQGNSPLHF. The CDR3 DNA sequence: TGTGCCAGCAGTGAACAAGGGAATTCACCCCTCCACTTT.

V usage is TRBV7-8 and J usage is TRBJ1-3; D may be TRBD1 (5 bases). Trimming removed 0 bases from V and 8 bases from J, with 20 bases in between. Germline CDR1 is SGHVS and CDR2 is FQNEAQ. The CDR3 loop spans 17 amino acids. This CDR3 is CASSLAGMIGVWDTIYF. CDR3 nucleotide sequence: TGTGCCAGCAGCTTAGCGGGGATGATAGGGGTATGGGACACCATATATTTT.

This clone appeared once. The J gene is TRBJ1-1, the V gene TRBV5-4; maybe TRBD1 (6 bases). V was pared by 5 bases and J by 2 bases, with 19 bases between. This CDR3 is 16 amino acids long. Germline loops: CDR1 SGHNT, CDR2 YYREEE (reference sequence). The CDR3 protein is CASRIHQGTPNTEAFF. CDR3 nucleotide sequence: TGTGCCAGCAGGATCCACCAAGGGACACCCAACACTGAAGCTTTCTTT. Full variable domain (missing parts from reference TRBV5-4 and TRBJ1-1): ETGVTQSPTHLIKTRGQQVTLRCSSQSGHNTVSWYQQALGQGPQFIFQYYREEENGRGNFPPRFSGLQFPNYSSELNVNALELDDSALYLCASRIHQGTPNTEAFFGQGTRLTVV.

Written as DNA, the CDR3 is TGCGCCAGCAGCTCGGGGGACGGCTCCTACGAGCAGTACTTC. Protein: CASSSGDGSYEQYF. The V gene is TRBV5-1, the J gene TRBJ2-7, with D tentatively TRBD2 (6 bases). With 3 bases removed from V and 0 bases from J, the gap between germline ends came to 10 bases. This CDR3 has 14 amino acids. Germline CDR1 and CDR2: SGHRS and YFSETQ. The whole variable domain, filled in from reference TRBV5-1 and TRBJ2-7, reads KAGVTQTPRYLIKTRGQQVTLSCSPISGHRSVSWYQQTPGQGLQFLFEYFSETQRNKGNFPGRFSGRQFSNSRSEMNVSTLELGDSALYLCASSSGDGSYEQYFGPGTRLTVT.

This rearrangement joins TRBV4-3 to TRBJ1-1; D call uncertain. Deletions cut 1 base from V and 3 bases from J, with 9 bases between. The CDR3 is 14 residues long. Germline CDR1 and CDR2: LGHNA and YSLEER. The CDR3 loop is CASSQAPRDTEAFF. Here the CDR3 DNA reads TGCGCCAGCAGCCAAGCTCCTAGGGACACTGAAGCTTTCTTT.

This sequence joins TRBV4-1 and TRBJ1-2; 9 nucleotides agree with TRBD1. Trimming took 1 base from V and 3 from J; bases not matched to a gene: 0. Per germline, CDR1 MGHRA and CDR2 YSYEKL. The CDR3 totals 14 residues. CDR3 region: CASSQGTGDYGYTF. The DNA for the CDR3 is TGCGCCAGCAGCCAAGGGACAGGGGACTATGGCTACACCTTC.

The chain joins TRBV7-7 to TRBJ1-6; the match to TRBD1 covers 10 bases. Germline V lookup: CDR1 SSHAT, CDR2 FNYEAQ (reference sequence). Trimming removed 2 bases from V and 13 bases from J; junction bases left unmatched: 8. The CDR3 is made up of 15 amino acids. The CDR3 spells CASSLLDRGFIPLHF. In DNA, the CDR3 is TGTGCCAGCAGCTTATTGGACAGGGGGTTCATTCCCCTCCACTTT.

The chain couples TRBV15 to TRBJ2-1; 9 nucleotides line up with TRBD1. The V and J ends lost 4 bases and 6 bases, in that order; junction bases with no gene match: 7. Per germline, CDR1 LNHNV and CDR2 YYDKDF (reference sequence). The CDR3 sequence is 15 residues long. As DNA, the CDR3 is TGTGCCACCAGCAACAGGGGGCGCAGGGCCAATGAGCAGTTCTTC. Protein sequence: CATSNRGRRANEQFF.

The CDR3, as DNA: TGTGCCAGCAGTTTGGGACTAGCGGGGAGGAGTTTCAATGAGCAGTTCTTC. It is translated as CASSLGLAGRSFNEQFF. The rearrangement joins TRBV27 to TRBJ2-1; 13 nucleotides align to TRBD2. Per the germline V gene, CDR1 is MNHEY and CDR2 is SMNVEV (reference sequence). This CDR3 spans 17 amino acids. V was clipped by 3 bases and J by 6 bases; unmatched bases: 8.

For the CDR3, the DNA is TGCAGCGTTGGAAAGGGGCTCAGGGACGCGCTGTTTTTT. It specifies CSVGKGLRDALFF. This chain joins TRBV29-1 and TRBJ2-2; either TRBD1 or TRBD2 may supply D (5 bases each). The V gene lost 4 bases and the J gene lost 13 bases, with 19 bases spanning the gap. CDR3 length equals 13 residues. Germline values: CDR1 SQVTM, CDR2 ANQGSEA.

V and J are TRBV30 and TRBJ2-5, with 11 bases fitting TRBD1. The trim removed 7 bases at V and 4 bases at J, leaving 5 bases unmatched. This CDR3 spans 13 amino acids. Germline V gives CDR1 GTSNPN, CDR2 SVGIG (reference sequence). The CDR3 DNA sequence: TGTGCCTCGACCGGACAGGGGGCAGAGACCCAGTACTTC. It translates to CASTGQGAETQYF.

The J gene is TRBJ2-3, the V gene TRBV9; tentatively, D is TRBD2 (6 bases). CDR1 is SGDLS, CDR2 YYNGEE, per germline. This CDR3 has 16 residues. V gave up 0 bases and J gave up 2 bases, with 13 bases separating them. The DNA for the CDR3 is TGTGCCAGCAGCGTAGGGGGAGGAGGGTTCACAGATACGCAGTATTTT. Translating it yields CASSVGGGGFTDTQYF. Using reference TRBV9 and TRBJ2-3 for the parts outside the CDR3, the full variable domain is DSGVTQTPKHLITATGQRVTLRCSPRSGDLSVYWYQQSLDQGLQFLIQYYNGEERAKGNILERFSAQQFPDLHSELNLSSLELGDSALYFCASSVGGGGFTDTQYFGPGTRLTVL.

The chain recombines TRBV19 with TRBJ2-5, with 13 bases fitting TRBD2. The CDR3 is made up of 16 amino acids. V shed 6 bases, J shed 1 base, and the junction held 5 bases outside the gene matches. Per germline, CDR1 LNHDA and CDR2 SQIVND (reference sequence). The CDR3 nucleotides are TGTGCCAGTAGCACCGGGACTAGCGGGACCCAAGAGACCCAGTACTTC. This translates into CASSTGTSGTQETQYF.

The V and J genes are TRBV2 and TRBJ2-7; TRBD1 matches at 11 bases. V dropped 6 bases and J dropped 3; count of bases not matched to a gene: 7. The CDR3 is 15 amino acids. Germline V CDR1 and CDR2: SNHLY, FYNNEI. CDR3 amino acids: CASSRDRGDLYEQYF. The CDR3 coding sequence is TGTGCCAGCAGCAGGGACAGGGGGGACCTCTACGAGCAGTACTTC.

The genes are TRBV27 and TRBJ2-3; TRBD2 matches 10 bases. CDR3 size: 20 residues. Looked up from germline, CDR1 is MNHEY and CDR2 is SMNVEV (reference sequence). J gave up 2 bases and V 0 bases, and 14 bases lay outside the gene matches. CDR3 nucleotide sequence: TGTGCCAGCAGTTTATCCACAGCTAGACTAGCGGGCTTCGACACAGATACGCAGTATTTT. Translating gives CASSLSTARLAGFDTDTQYF.

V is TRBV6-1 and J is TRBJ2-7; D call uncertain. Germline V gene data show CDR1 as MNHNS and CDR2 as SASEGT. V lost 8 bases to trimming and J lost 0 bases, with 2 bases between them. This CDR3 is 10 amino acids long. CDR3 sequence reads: CASGSYEQYF. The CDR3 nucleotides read TGTGCCAGCGGCTCCTACGAGCAGTACTTC.

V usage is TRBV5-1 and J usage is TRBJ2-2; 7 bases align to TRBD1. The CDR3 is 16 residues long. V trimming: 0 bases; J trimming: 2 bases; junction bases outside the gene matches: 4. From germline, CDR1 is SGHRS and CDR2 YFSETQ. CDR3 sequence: CASSLAGTANTGELFF. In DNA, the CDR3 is TGCGCCAGCAGCTTGGCCGGGACAGCCAACACCGGGGAGCTGTTTTTT.